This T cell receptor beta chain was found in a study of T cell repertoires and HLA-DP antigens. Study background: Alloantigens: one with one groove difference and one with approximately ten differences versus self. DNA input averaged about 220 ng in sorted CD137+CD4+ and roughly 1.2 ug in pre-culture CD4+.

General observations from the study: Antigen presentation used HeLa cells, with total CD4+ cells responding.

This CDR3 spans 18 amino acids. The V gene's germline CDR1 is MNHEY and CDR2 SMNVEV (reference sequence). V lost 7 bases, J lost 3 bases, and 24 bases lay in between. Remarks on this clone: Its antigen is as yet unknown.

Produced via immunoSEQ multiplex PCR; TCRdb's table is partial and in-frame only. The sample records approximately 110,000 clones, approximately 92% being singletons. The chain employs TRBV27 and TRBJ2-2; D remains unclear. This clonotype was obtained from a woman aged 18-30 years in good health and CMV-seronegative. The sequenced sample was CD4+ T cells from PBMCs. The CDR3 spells CASTPVGLMSPDTGELFF. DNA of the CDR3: TGTGCCAGCACCCCGGTCGGCTTAATGAGTCCCGACACCGGGGAGCTGTTTTTT.